Each of the 25 T cell receptor beta chains below was sequenced from the same sample in a study of cytomegalovirus exposure and HLA in healthy donors. The PCR was carried out with 60 Vbeta primers and 13 Jbeta primers. Profiling relied on immunoSEQ multiplex PCR, and the TCRdb table lists in-frame clones only, not all of them. Of approximately 110,000 clones listed, about three quarters were seen once; the top ten hold over 5%. Source material: PBMCs. These TCRs come from a female donor in good health and CMV-seropositive.

The genes are TRBV6-5 and TRBJ1-2; 10 nucleotides match TRBD1. Germline trimming cut 6 bases from V and 4 bases from J; bases unmatched to any gene: 8. The germline V gene encodes CDR1 MNHEY and CDR2 SVGAGI. This CDR3 has 15 residues. CDR3 loop: CASSRRGQGSYGYTF. The CDR3 nucleotides read TGTGCCAGCAGCCGGCGGGGACAGGGGTCCTATGGCTACACCTTC.

The CDR3 sequence: CASSEAYRGRYGYTF. The DNA of the CDR3 is TGTGCCAGCAGTGAAGCTTACAGGGGAAGGTATGGCTACACCTTC. The gene calls are TRBV6-1 and TRBJ1-2; 7 bases match TRBD1. CDR1 is MNHNS and CDR2 is SASEGT in the germline V gene. The CDR3 consists of 15 residues. V gave up 0 bases and J gave up 5 bases; unmatched junction bases: 6.

The J gene is TRBJ1-1, the V gene TRBV18, with 9 bases aligning to TRBD1. After removal of 4 bases from V and 2 bases from J, the junction contained 5 bases not matched to a gene. Germline loops: CDR1 KGHSH, CDR2 LQKENI. The CDR3 has 15 amino acids. This CDR3 is CASSLSGQGNTEAFF. As DNA, the CDR3 is TGTGCCAGCTCACTCTCGGGACAGGGAAACACTGAAGCTTTCTTT.

The chain carries TRBV19 and TRBJ1-5; D call uncertain. V lost 5 bases, J lost 7 bases, and 15 bases lay in between. CDR1 is LNHDA and CDR2 is SQIVND in the germline V gene (reference sequence). The CDR3 has 14 residues. CDR3: CASSPSYLGQPQHF. In DNA, the CDR3 is TGTGCCAGTAGTCCTTCCTACCTCGGGCAGCCCCAGCATTTT.

The V gene is TRBV18, the J gene TRBJ2-2; 10 positions match TRBD2. The CDR3 is 16 amino acids. After removal of 0 bases from V and 5 bases from J, the junction contained 3 bases not matched to a gene. Germline values: CDR1 KGHSH, CDR2 LQKENI. The CDR3 region is CASSPPSGRGTGELFF. The CDR3 bases are TGTGCCAGCTCACCACCGAGCGGGAGGGGTACCGGGGAGCTGTTTTTT.

The rearrangement uses TRBV29-1 and TRBJ2-1; 7 bases agree with TRBD1. The V gene's germline CDR1 is SQVTM and CDR2 ANQGSEA. This CDR3 comprises 13 residues. V was pared by 4 bases and J by 2 bases, with 2 bases of the junction left unmatched. The CDR3 DNA reads as TGCAGCGTTGGGGGACAGACCTACAATGAGCAGTTCTTC. Translating gives CSVGGQTYNEQFF.

The chain has TRBV6-6 and TRBJ2-2, with TRBD1 matching 11 bases. The CDR3 length is 14 residues. Trimming at V came to 8 bases and at J to 5 bases, leaving 4 bases not matched to a gene. CDR1 is MNHNY and CDR2 is SVGAGI in the germline V gene (reference sequence). The chain's CDR3 is CASGTGGVTGELFF. Here the CDR3 DNA reads TGTGCCAGCGGGACAGGGGGAGTGACCGGGGAGCTGTTTTTT.

The DNA of the CDR3 is TGCAGCGTTGGGACAGGGTCATACGGGAACTATGGCTACACCTTC. This sequence encodes CSVGTGSYGNYGYTF. The chain is built from TRBV29-1 and TRBJ1-2; 8 nucleotides line up with TRBD1. The CDR3 runs 15 residues. Trimming cost V 4 bases and J 2 bases; bases outside gene matches: 9. The germline CDR1 and CDR2 sequences are SQVTM and ANQGSEA.

V and J are TRBV7-9 and TRBJ1-4; D uncertain. Trimming pared 2 bases from V and 8 bases from J, leaving 15 bases between. This CDR3 is 15 amino acids long. Germline-derived CDR1 and CDR2 are SEHNR and FQNEAQ (reference sequence). The chain's CDR3 is CASSLLGRMGEKLFF. The CDR3 DNA reads TGTGCCAGCAGCTTATTGGGCAGGATGGGCGAAAAACTGTTTTTT. The full variable domain, rest sourced from reference TRBV7-9 and TRBJ1-4, is DTGVSQNPRHKITKRGQNVTFRCDPISEHNRLYWYRQTLGQGPEFLTYFQNEAQLEKSRLLSDRFSAERPKGSFSTLEIQRTEQGDSAMYLCASSLLGRMGEKLFFGSGTQLSVL.

This clone was seen a single time. The V call is TRBV9, the J call TRBJ2-1; TRBD2 matches 9 bases. The CDR3 runs 15 residues. The V and J ends lost 3 bases and 2 bases, in that order; junction bases with no gene match: 3. The germline V gene has CDR1 SGDLS and CDR2 YYNGEE. The CDR3 DNA reads TGTGCCAGCAGCGGCCAGCGGGGGGCCTACAATGAGCAGTTCTTC. As protein: CASSGQRGAYNEQFF. Together with reference TRBV9 and TRBJ2-1, the CDR3 gives the full variable domain: DSGVTQTPKHLITATGQRVTLRCSPRSGDLSVYWYQQSLDQGLQFLIQYYNGEERAKGNILERFSAQQFPDLHSELNLSSLELGDSALYFCASSGQRGAYNEQFFGPGTRLTVL.

The rearrangement joins TRBV18 to TRBJ1-2; D is possibly TRBD1 (6 bases). Per germline, CDR1 KGHSH and CDR2 LQKENI. Trimming shortened V by 1 base and J by 4 bases, and 13 bases separated the two germline ends. This CDR3 region has 15 residues. The CDR3 reads CASSPHPRDIYGYTF. The CDR3 DNA reads as TGTGCCAGCTCACCACATCCTCGGGACATCTATGGCTACACCTTC.

This clone was seen a handful of times. The CDR3: CASSRTGTQYNEQFF. The DNA for the CDR3 is TGTGCCAGCAGTCGCACCGGGACACAATACAATGAGCAGTTCTTC. The J gene is TRBJ2-1, the V gene TRBV27; a weak D match, TRBD1 (6 bases). The CDR3 has 15 residues. The germline V gene encodes CDR1 MNHEY and CDR2 SMNVEV (reference sequence). The ends were cut back, 5 bases at V and 4 bases at J, with 15 bases in the middle.

The chain uses TRBV9 and TRBJ2-2; 9 bases agree with TRBD2. V dropped 1 base and J dropped 3; count of bases not matched to a gene: 7. The CDR3 extends over 17 amino acids. Germline-derived CDR1 and CDR2 are SGDLS and YYNGEE. The CDR3 nucleotides are TGTGCCAGCAGCGTACCGCGGGAGGGCCCGGACACCGGGGAGCTGTTTTTT. It is translated as CASSVPREGPDTGELFF. The full variable domain, rest sourced from reference TRBV9 and TRBJ2-2, is DSGVTQTPKHLITATGQRVTLRCSPRSGDLSVYWYQQSLDQGLQFLIQYYNGEERAKGNILERFSAQQFPDLHSELNLSSLELGDSALYFCASSVPREGPDTGELFFGEGSRLTVL.

The chain has TRBV27 and TRBJ1-5; D is possibly TRBD1 (6 bases). The V and J ends lost 3 bases and 6 bases respectively, with 15 bases between them. The CDR3 loop spans 15 amino acids. CDR1 and CDR2 (germline): MNHEY, SMNVEV (reference sequence). For the CDR3, the DNA is TGTGCCAGCAGTTTGAAGGCAGGGGCGGTTCAGCCCCAGCATTTT. Its protein product is CASSLKAGAVQPQHF.

The chain employs TRBV6-1 and TRBJ2-3; TRBD2 agrees at 10 bases. The germline V gene has CDR1 MNHNS and CDR2 SASEGT. The J segment lost 2 bases and the V segment lost 7 bases, leaving 6 bases of the junction unmatched. This CDR3 spans 15 amino acids. The CDR3 region is CASKASGGFTDTQYF. As DNA, the CDR3 is TGTGCCAGCAAGGCTAGCGGGGGATTCACAGATACGCAGTATTTT.

The table lists this clone with a few counts. J is TRBJ1-4 and V is TRBV6-6, with TRBD1 identical over 9 bases. V gave up 4 bases and J gave up 8 bases; unmatched junction bases: 11. The CDR3 length is 16 residues. Germline CDR1 reads MNHNY; CDR2 reads SVGAGI (reference sequence). DNA for the CDR3: TGTGCCAGCAGTTCCTTCGCGGACAGGGGAGGGGAAAAACTGTTTTTT. It is translated as CASSSFADRGGEKLFF.

The CDR3 region has the DNA TGTGCTAGTGGTTTGGTGACAGACCTCTACAATGAGCAGTTCTTC. Encoded protein: CASGLVTDLYNEQFF. The V and J genes are TRBV12-5 and TRBJ2-1; possible D gene TRBD1, 5 bases. The CDR3 runs 15 residues. V was clipped by 0 bases and J by 3 bases, with 9 bases between them. Germline assignment: CDR1 LGHNT and CDR2 FRNRAP. Full variable domain (rest looked up from reference TRBV12-5 and TRBJ2-1): DARVTQTPRHKVTEMGQEVTMRCQPILGHNTVFWYRQTMMQGLELLAYFRNRAPLDDSGMPKDRFSAEMPDATLATLKIQPSEPRDSAVYFCASGLVTDLYNEQFFGPGTRLTVL.

The chain uses TRBV4-1 and TRBJ2-7, with TRBD2 matching 13 bases. The trim removed 1 base at V and 7 bases at J, leaving 4 bases unmatched. Looked up from germline, CDR1 is MGHRA and CDR2 is YSYEKL. This CDR3 has 15 residues. The DNA for the CDR3 is TGCGCCAGCAGCCAAGGACTAGCGGGAGGTCGAGAGCAGTACTTC. It encodes CASSQGLAGGREQYF.

J is TRBJ1-1 and V is TRBV7-2, with 9 bases matching TRBD1. The ends lost 5 bases at V and 10 bases at J; junction bases unmatched: 5. Germline V lookup: CDR1 SGHTA, CDR2 FQGNSA. The CDR3 has 12 residues. The CDR3: CASSQQGARAFF. The CDR3 coding sequence is TGTGCCAGCAGCCAACAGGGGGCGAGAGCTTTCTTT.

This clone was detected a few times. The chain carries TRBV4-2 and TRBJ2-1; 7 bases agree with TRBD2. The germline gives CDR1 LGHNA, CDR2 YNFKEQ. The CDR3 is 13 residues long. Trimming at V came to 3 bases and at J to 7 bases, leaving 3 bases not matched to a gene. The CDR3 coding sequence is TGTGCCAGCAGCCAGGGGGGAGGGAATGAGCAGTTCTTC. Translating gives CASSQGGGNEQFF.

The rearrangement links TRBV28 to TRBJ2-6; 7 bases are a match to TRBD1. Per germline, CDR1 MDHEN and CDR2 SYDVKM. The CDR3 totals 16 residues. V dropped 5 bases and J dropped 0; count of bases not matched to a gene: 4. CDR3 protein: CASSLGTASGANVLTF. In DNA form, the CDR3 reads TGTGCCAGCAGTCTCGGGACAGCCTCTGGGGCCAACGTCCTGACTTTC.

In regard to this clone: The same CDR3 can be traced to other DNA sequences in this sample. The chain couples TRBV6-6 to TRBJ1-4, with D possibly being TRBD1 (6 bases). CDR1 is MNHNY and CDR2 is SVGAGI in the germline V gene (reference sequence). V lost 3 bases, J lost 0 bases, and 11 bases lay in between. This CDR3 is built from 16 residues. CDR3 bases: TGTGCCAGCAGTTATTCCTCAGGGGCAACTAATGAAAAACTGTTTTTT. As protein: CASSYSSGATNEKLFF.

The gene calls are TRBV19 and TRBJ1-5; the D gene is possibly TRBD1 (6 bases). Between the trimmed V and J ends, which lost 5 bases and 3 bases, there was a span of 14 bases. The CDR3 has 15 residues. CDR1 is LNHDA and CDR2 is SQIVND in the germline V gene (reference sequence). The CDR3 region is CASSGRDTDNQPQHF. CDR3 nucleotides: TGTGCCAGTAGTGGACGGGACACCGACAATCAGCCCCAGCATTTT.

The chain carries TRBV27 and TRBJ1-1; weak D call: TRBD1 (5 bases). In germline, CDR1 is MNHEY, CDR2 SMNVEV (reference sequence). This CDR3 is built from 12 residues. Trimming removed 1 base from V and 9 bases from J, with 9 bases in between. CDR3 loop: CASSLYPGKAFF. CDR3 sequence (DNA): TGTGCCAGCAGTTTATATCCAGGGAAAGCTTTCTTT.

The chain has TRBV5-4 and TRBJ2-2; 9 bases fit TRBD1. Germline trimming cut 4 bases from V and 4 bases from J; bases unmatched to any gene: 11. CDR1 is SGHNT and CDR2 is YYREEE in the germline V gene (reference sequence). The CDR3 has 17 amino acids. CDR3: CASSLGTGRVSTGELFF. In nucleotides, the CDR3 is TGTGCCAGCAGCCTTGGGACAGGGCGGGTCAGCACCGGGGAGCTGTTTTTT.